Listed here are 2 T cell receptor beta chains from one sample, sequenced in a study of cytomegalovirus exposure and HLA in healthy donors. The method was immunoSEQ multiplex PCR; TCRdb's version includes in-frame clones alone and lacks a portion of them. The profile shows 180,000 or so clones, around 84% of them singletons. Material: PBMCs. The receptors shown here come from a woman in her twenties or thirties in good health and CMV-seropositive.

The CDR3 bases are TGTGCCAGCAGAGCCGGGACAGGGAGTGAAAAACTGTTTTTT. Residues: CASRAGTGSEKLFF. The chain recombines TRBV6-5 with TRBJ1-4; 9 bases line up with TRBD1. Germline trimming cut 6 bases from V and 7 bases from J; bases unmatched to any gene: 6. The CDR3 runs to 14 residues. In germline, CDR1 is MNHEY, CDR2 SVGAGI.

This chain connects TRBV28 to TRBJ2-7; perhaps TRBD2 as D (5 bases). The CDR3 is 14 residues long. The germline gives CDR1 MDHEN, CDR2 SYDVKM. Trimming took off 6 bases at V and 0 bases at J, with 12 bases between the two ends. CDR3 in amino acids: CASRRAGDSYEQYF. The CDR3 region has the DNA TGTGCCAGCAGGAGGGCCGGGGACTCCTACGAGCAGTACTTC.